A selection of T cell receptor beta chains follows, all from one sample in a study of cytotoxic CD8 clonotypes in ibrutinib-treated CLL. The table came from immunoSEQ multiplex PCR; TCRdb's copy has only in-frame clones and leaves some out. The sample yields 270,000 or so clones, less than 85% seen once. Sequencing was performed on PBMCs, taken at disease progression, from a patient treated with ibrutinib. The receptors originated from a human donor with chronic lymphocytic leukemia. Each CDR3 is given with its conserved first and last residue. A D gene is named only where the DNA matches it firmly. A row's size may be missing; if present it is once, few, many or a size class.

V gene	J gene	clone size	D gene	CDR3 protein	CDR3 DNA
TRBV9	TRBJ2-5	NA	TRBD2	CASSGLAGGTETQYF	TGTGCCAGCAGCGGACTAGCGGGGGGAACGGAGACCCAGTACTTC
TRBV4-1	TRBJ2-1	few	TRBD1	CASSTGRGLAYNEQFF	TGCGCCAGCAGCACAGGCAGGGGGCTCGCTTACAATGAGCAGTTCTTC
TRBV18	TRBJ2-5	NA	NA	CASSPPQETQYF	TGTGCCAGCTCACCTCCCCAAGAGACCCAGTACTTC
TRBV10-3	TRBJ2-7	NA	NA	CAISDGRTYEQYF	TGTGCCATCAGTGATGGCAGAACCTACGAGCAGTACTTC
TRBV6-5	TRBJ2-5	NA	NA	CASSYGAGNQETQYF	TGTGCCAGCAGTTATGGGGCGGGGAATCAAGAGACCCAGTACTTC
TRBV7-2	TRBJ2-7	NA	NA	CASSGGSSSYEQYF	TGTGCCAGCAGTGGGGGGAGTAGCTCCTACGAGCAGTACTTC
TRBV7-3	TRBJ2-1	NA	TRBD2	CASSPRGVPAYNEQFF	TGTGCCAGCAGCCCCCGGGGGGTACCGGCTTACAATGAGCAGTTCTTC
TRBV4-1	TRBJ2-1	NA	NA	CASSLDFSGHNEQFF	TGCGCCAGCAGCCTCGATTTCTCGGGCCACAATGAGCAGTTCTTC
TRBV5-6	TRBJ2-2	NA	TRBD1	CASSLDRGTGELFF	TGTGCCAGCAGCTTGGACAGGGGGACCGGGGAGCTGTTTTTT
TRBV18	TRBJ2-7	NA	NA	CASSPEYSYEQYF	TGTGCCAGCTCACCCGAATACTCCTACGAGCAGTACTTC
TRBV27	TRBJ2-7	NA	TRBD1	CASSPLTGKRYEQYF	TGTGCCAGCAGTCCCTTGACAGGGAAGAGGTACGAGCAGTACTTC
TRBV18	TRBJ2-1	once	NA	CASSRQGLSYNEQFF	TGTGCCAGCTCCCGACAGGGACTATCCTACAATGAGCAGTTCTTC
TRBV7-9	TRBJ2-2	NA	TRBD2	CASSSYRGLAANTGELFF	TGTGCCAGCAGCTCCTATAGGGGACTAGCGGCGAACACCGGGGAGCTGTTTTTT
TRBV21-1	TRBJ1-1	NA	NA	CASSAISQVPVTEAFF	TGTGCCAGCAGCGCAATCTCACAGGTCCCGGTCACTGAAGCTTTCTTT
TRBV27	TRBJ2-2	NA	TRBD1	CASLRQGGRTGELFF	TGTGCCAGTCTCCGACAGGGTGGTCGAACCGGGGAGCTGTTTTTT
TRBV6-1	TRBJ1-3	NA	TRBD1	CASSEWTGHSGNTIYF	TGTGCCAGCAGTGAGTGGACAGGTCACTCTGGAAACACCATATATTTT
TRBV25-1	TRBJ2-7	NA	TRBD1	CASSIRTGGSYEQYF	TGTGCCAGCAGTATCCGGACAGGGGGCTCCTACGAGCAGTACTTC
TRBV29-1	TRBJ2-5	once	NA	CSVESLRKQETQYF	TGCAGCGTTGAGTCACTCAGGAAGCAAGAGACCCAGTACTTC
TRBV2	TRBJ1-2	NA	NA	CASSGSLYGYTF	TGTGCCAGCTCTGGCAGTCTCTATGGCTACACCTTC
TRBV7-6	TRBJ2-5	NA	TRBD2	CASSPLGTSGRGKETQYF	TGTGCCAGCAGCCCACTTGGGACTAGCGGGAGAGGGAAAGAGACCCAGTACTTC
TRBV7-3	TRBJ1-1	NA	NA	CASSPQQRNTEAFF	TGTGCCAGCAGCCCCCAACAGAGGAACACTGAAGCTTTCTTT
TRBV9	TRBJ2-7	once	NA	CASSETSISYEQYF	TGTGCCAGCAGCGAGACGTCGATCTCCTACGAGCAGTACTTC
TRBV11-2	TRBJ2-5	NA	TRBD1	CASSLVGQGGLAGLETQYF	TGTGCCAGCAGCTTAGTGGGACAGGGGGGACTAGCAGGATTAGAGACCCAGTACTTC
TRBV19	TRBJ2-7	NA	TRBD1	CASSPSRTGLSYEQYF	TGTGCCAGTAGTCCTAGCAGGACAGGCCTCTCCTACGAGCAGTACTTC
TRBV7-3	TRBJ2-3	NA	NA	CASSPLSRACTDTQYF	TGTGCCAGCAGCCCCCTTTCGCGGGCCTGCACAGATACGCAGTATTTT
TRBV6-6	TRBJ1-1	NA	NA	CASSAARVTEAFF	TGTGCCAGCAGTGCGGCCAGGGTCACTGAAGCTTTCTTT
TRBV2	TRBJ1-2	NA	TRBD1	CASSVSGQGGYGYTF	TGTGCCAGCAGTGTATCCGGACAGGGGGGCTATGGCTACACCTTC
TRBV19	TRBJ2-7	NA	TRBD2	CASSTGGYEQYF	TGTGCCAGTAGCACGGGAGGCTACGAGCAGTACTTC
TRBV5-1	TRBJ2-1	NA	NA	CASSYYPSSYNEQFF	TGCGCCAGCAGCTACTACCCCAGCTCCTACAATGAGCAGTTCTTC
TRBV19	TRBJ1-1	NA	NA	CASSIGAGRGNTEAFF	TGTGCCAGTAGTATAGGGGCAGGGAGGGGGAACACTGAAGCTTTCTTT
TRBV5-1	TRBJ2-3	once	NA	CASKSQPGPSTDTQYF	TGCGCCAGCAAATCCCAACCGGGACCCAGCACAGATACGCAGTATTTT
TRBV7-3	TRBJ1-5	few	NA	CASRAGPSDQPQHF	TGTGCCAGCAGGGCAGGGCCCTCTGATCAGCCCCAGCATTTT
TRBV27	TRBJ2-1	NA	NA	CASSPERTLYNEQFF	TGTGCCAGCAGTCCCGAGCGGACACTGTACAATGAGCAGTTCTTC
TRBV18	TRBJ2-1	NA	NA	CASFTPSYNEQFF	TGTGCCAGTTTTACTCCATCCTACAATGAGCAGTTCTTC
TRBV27	TRBJ2-5	NA	NA	CASRPTSGLPTQYF	TGTGCCAGCAGACCGACGTCAGGGTTGCCGACCCAGTACTTC
TRBV2	TRBJ1-1	NA	TRBD1	CASRPGTGYTEAFF	TGTGCCAGCAGGCCCGGGACAGGGTACACTGAAGCTTTCTTT
TRBV11-1	TRBJ2-7	NA	NA	CASSLESPPGEQYF	TGTGCCAGCAGCTTAGAGAGTCCCCCCGGCGAGCAGTACTTC
TRBV4-1	TRBJ2-5	NA	TRBD1	CASSQSGTGGFQETQYF	TGCGCCAGCAGCCAGTCCGGGACAGGGGGGTTCCAAGAGACCCAGTACTTC
TRBV6-1	TRBJ1-6	NA	TRBD1	CASRERRAGGRFSYNSPLHF	TGTGCCAGCAGAGAACGACGGGCAGGGGGACGCTTTTCCTATAATTCACCCCTCCACTTT
TRBV9	TRBJ1-2	once	NA	CASSASGVSYGYTF	TGTGCCAGCAGCGCGTCCGGCGTGAGCTATGGCTACACCTTC
TRBV10-1	TRBJ1-1	NA	NA	CASSESGRPGTEAFF	TGCGCCAGCAGTGAGTCGGGCAGGCCCGGAACTGAAGCTTTCTTT
TRBV7-9	TRBJ2-2	once	NA	CASSLYGPTTGELFF	TGTGCCAGCAGCTTATACGGACCGACTACCGGGGAGCTGTTTTTT
TRBV13	TRBJ2-1	NA	TRBD2	CASHAGGRAFGEQFF	TGTGCCAGCCACGCGGGAGGGAGGGCGTTTGGTGAGCAGTTCTTC
TRBV9	TRBJ2-2	NA	NA	CASTRNRAGELFF	TGTGCCAGCACTCGGAACCGGGCCGGGGAGCTGTTTTTT
TRBV29-1	TRBJ1-1	NA	TRBD1	CSAGTGDRTEAFF	TGCAGCGCCGGGACAGGGGATCGTACTGAAGCTTTCTTT
TRBV27	TRBJ2-7	NA	TRBD2	CASSLSTSGSYEQYF	TGTGCCAGCAGTTTATCTACTAGCGGTTCCTACGAGCAGTACTTC
TRBV5-1	TRBJ2-3	NA	NA	CASSNTHDTQYF	TGCGCCAGCAGCAACACCCACGATACGCAGTATTTT
TRBV9	TRBJ1-2	NA	TRBD1	CASSDRVYGYTF	TGTGCCAGCTCGGACAGGGTCTATGGCTACACCTTC
TRBV28	TRBJ2-7	NA	TRBD1	CASSSGQGRSEQYF	TGTGCCAGCAGCTCGGGACAGGGACGGAGCGAGCAGTACTTC
TRBV7-9	TRBJ2-2	NA	NA	CASTQGGMYTGELFF	TGTGCCAGCACCCAGGGGGGAATGTATACCGGGGAGCTGTTTTTT
TRBV11-2	TRBJ2-7	once	NA	CASSPPSSYEQYF	TGTGCCAGCAGTCCCCCTAGCTCCTACGAGCAGTACTTC
TRBV9	TRBJ1-2	NA	NA	CASRRQMGYGYTF	TGTGCCAGCAGAAGACAGATGGGCTATGGCTACACCTTC
TRBV5-4	TRBJ2-1	once	NA	CASSLLGSYNEQFF	TGTGCCAGCAGCTTACTAGGAAGTTACAATGAGCAGTTCTTC
TRBV2	TRBJ1-3	few	TRBD1	CASSATGDTIYF	TGTGCCAGCAGTGCTACAGGGGACACCATATATTTT
TRBV5-4	TRBJ2-3	NA	NA	CASSIEGGDTQYF	TGTGCCAGCAGTATCGAAGGGGGGGATACGCAGTATTTT
TRBV19	TRBJ2-1	NA	NA	CAPHHPPNRGNEQFF	TGTGCCCCCCACCACCCCCCTAATAGGGGCAATGAGCAGTTCTTC
TRBV7-6	TRBJ2-5	NA	NA	CASSRTLETQYF	TGTGCCAGCAGCCGCACGTTGGAGACCCAGTACTTC